Each of the 21 T cell receptor beta chains below was sequenced from the same sample in a study of beta chain features in type 1 diabetes. Sequencing targeted expressed TCRB transcripts, as all isolated RNA had been reverse transcribed. Libraries were prepared by immunoSEQ multiplex PCR; TCRdb keeps only in-frame clonotypes and omits some of them. The profile shows about 350,000 clones, around 19% of them singletons. Material for sequencing was naive CD4+ T cells from blood. All receptors come from a woman aged 18-30 years in good health.

This clone has only a few counts. This chain links TRBV30 with TRBJ2-5; 10 bases match TRBD2. The CDR3 runs 14 residues. The germline V gene has CDR1 GTSNPN and CDR2 SVGIG (reference sequence). With V trimmed by 3 bases and J by 5 bases, 6 bases remained unmatched. The CDR3 DNA follows: TGTGCCTGGAGCCTAGCGGGAGTGTGGGAGACCCAGTACTTC. Translation gives CAWSLAGVWETQYF.

This clone was found a few times. The chain recombines TRBV4-3 with TRBJ2-3, with unresolved D. CDR3 length equals 14 residues. V lost 0 bases, J lost 1 base, and 5 bases lay in between. The germline CDR1 and CDR2 sequences are LGHNA and YSLEER. CDR3 in DNA: TGCGCCAGCAGCCAAGATCCCGGCACAGATACGCAGTATTTT. It encodes CASSQDPGTDTQYF.

The rearrangement joins TRBV9 to TRBJ2-4; 10 bases fit TRBD2. This CDR3 comprises 16 residues. Germline lookup yields CDR1 SGDLS and CDR2 YYNGEE. The V and J ends lost 0 bases and 5 bases, in that order; junction bases with no gene match: 5. DNA of the CDR3: TGTGCCAGCAGCGTAGGAGCGGGGGGGATCCAAAACATTCAGTACTTC. Protein product: CASSVGAGGIQNIQYF.

This clone was seen more than once but under ten times. CDR3 sequence (DNA): TGTGCCAGCAGCTTAGGCAGGGTTGAGACCCAGTACTTC. This encodes CASSLGRVETQYF. This sequence joins TRBV28 and TRBJ2-5, with D maybe TRBD1 (5 bases). The germline V and J ends were trimmed by 6 bases and 5 bases, with 13 bases remaining between them. This CDR3 region has 13 residues. Looked up from germline, CDR1 is MDHEN and CDR2 is SYDVKM.

This rearrangement joins TRBV7-8 to TRBJ2-2; D perhaps matches TRBD2 (5 bases). CDR3 length equals 16 residues. V was trimmed by 5 bases and J by 3 bases, leaving 16 bases between them. The germline V gene has CDR1 SGHVS and CDR2 FQNEAQ. In DNA form, the CDR3 reads TGTGCCAGCAGCCCGCAGCAGCGGTCTCACACCGGGGAGCTGTTTTTT. Its protein is CASSPQQRSHTGELFF.

This clone was found a few times. The chain uses TRBV7-2 and TRBJ2-7, with 9 bases that match TRBD1. The V and J ends lost 3 bases and 5 bases, in that order; junction bases with no gene match: 2. The CDR3 has 13 residues. CDR1 is SGHTA, CDR2 FQGNSA, per germline. The CDR3 loop is CASSFTGGNEQYF. In DNA, the CDR3 is TGTGCCAGCAGCTTTACAGGGGGCAACGAGCAGTACTTC.

This clone was counted a few times. V and J are TRBV19 and TRBJ1-5; D is undetermined. There are 13 residues in the CDR3. Looked up from germline, CDR1 is LNHDA and CDR2 is SQIVND (reference sequence). V lost 8 bases and J lost 0, with 8 bases in between. The CDR3 DNA reads as TGTGCCAGTGGCAGGATTAGCAATCAGCCCCAGCATTTT. Its protein is CASGRISNQPQHF. Full variable domain (missing parts from reference TRBV19 and TRBJ1-5): DGGITQSPKYLFRKEGQNVTLSCEQNLNHDAMYWYRQDPGQGLRLIYYSQIVNDFQKGDIAEGYSVSREKKESFPLTVTSAQKNPTAFYLCASGRISNQPQHFGDGTRLSIL.

This clone has a handful of counts. The rearrangement uses TRBV19 and TRBJ1-2, with 9 bases identical to TRBD1. The CDR3 spans 17 residues. Trimming at V came to 8 bases and at J to 2 bases, leaving 15 bases not matched to a gene. The germline V gene encodes CDR1 LNHDA and CDR2 SQIVND (reference sequence). The CDR3 coding sequence is TGTGCCAGTGGCTCGCCCTCCTCGGGACAGGGAAACTATGGCTACACCTTC. It translates to CASGSPSSGQGNYGYTF.

The V call is TRBV4-1, the J call TRBJ2-6, with a weak D call TRBD2 (5 bases). Between the trimmed V and J ends, which lost 0 bases and 0 bases, there was a span of 15 bases. Germline loops: CDR1 MGHRA, CDR2 YSYEKL. This CDR3 comprises 19 residues. In DNA form, the CDR3 reads TGCGCCAGCAGCCAAGATCCGGGGAGCCTTTTCTCTGGGGCCAACGTCCTGACTTTC. Protein: CASSQDPGSLFSGANVLTF.

The chain is built from TRBV7-9 and TRBJ2-7, with 7 bases matching TRBD1. Germline-derived CDR1 and CDR2 are SEHNR and FQNEAQ (reference sequence). Losses at the gene ends were 4 bases for V and 2 bases for J; bases not matched to a gene: 5. CDR3 length: 14 residues. Written as DNA, the CDR3 is TGTGCCAGCAGCTCGACAGGGCCGCCCTACGAGCAGTACTTC. It yields the protein CASSSTGPPYEQYF.

DNA of the CDR3: TGTGCCAGCAGCTTTTCAGGACTAGCGGGAGTAAATGAGACCCAGTACTTC. Encoded protein: CASSFSGLAGVNETQYF. The chain joins TRBV5-4 to TRBJ2-5, with TRBD2 identical over 13 bases. Germline V CDR1 and CDR2: SGHNT, YYREEE (reference sequence). The CDR3 runs to 17 residues. The V segment lost 2 bases and the J segment 5 bases; nucleotides outside the gene matches: 9.

This clone was detected only a few times. CDR3 sequence: CASSLTGPPTYNEQFF. Here the CDR3 DNA reads TGCGCCAGCAGCCTAACAGGCCCTCCAACCTACAATGAGCAGTTCTTC. This sequence joins TRBV5-1 and TRBJ2-1; tentatively, D is TRBD1 (5 bases). The germline V gene encodes CDR1 SGHRS and CDR2 YFSETQ. CDR3 size: 16 residues. Trimming took 4 bases from V and 2 from J, leaving 16 bases between them. The full variable domain, with the rest looked up from reference TRBV5-1 and TRBJ2-1, is KAGVTQTPRYLIKTRGQQVTLSCSPISGHRSVSWYQQTPGQGLQFLFEYFSETQRNKGNFPGRFSGRQFSNSRSEMNVSTLELGDSALYLCASSLTGPPTYNEQFFGPGTRLTVL.

V usage is TRBV25-1 and J usage is TRBJ2-7, with TRBD1 matching over 11 bases. The CDR3 extends over 13 amino acids. With 6 bases clipped from V and 6 bases from J, the junction kept 4 bases outside the gene matches. Per the germline V gene, CDR1 is MGHDK and CDR2 is SYGVNS. Written as DNA, the CDR3 is TGTGCCAGCAGACCCGGGACAGGGGGCGAGCAGTACTTC. Translation gives CASRPGTGGEQYF.

This clone was counted a few times. The chain carries TRBV10-3 and TRBJ1-2, with 7 bases lining up with TRBD1. V trimming: 6 bases; J trimming: 14 bases; junction bases outside the gene matches: 12. Germline CDR1 and CDR2: ENHRY and SYGVKD. The CDR3 runs 12 residues. The CDR3 bases are TGTGCCATCAGACTCCCGGGACAGAGCTTTACCTTC. This codes for CAIRLPGQSFTF.

V usage is TRBV9 and J usage is TRBJ2-1, with TRBD2 matching over 13 bases. Trimming at V came to 4 bases and at J to 4 bases, leaving 2 bases not matched to a gene. The V gene's germline CDR1 is SGDLS and CDR2 YYNGEE. CDR3 size: 15 residues. CDR3 coding DNA: TGTGCCAGCAGCCGGACTAGCGGGAGTTACAATGAGCAGTTCTTC. As protein: CASSRTSGSYNEQFF.

This clone has more than one count but fewer than ten. The junction departs from germline at one end; a sequencing error may be responsible. The gene calls are TRBV7-7 and TRBJ2-7; D is unclear. The CDR3 is 11 amino acids. Per the germline V gene, CDR1 is SSHAT and CDR2 is FNYEAQ (reference sequence). CDR3 protein: CASSPEARQYF. The CDR3 DNA follows: TGTGCTAGCAGCCCCGAGGCCCGGCAGTACTTC.

The V and J genes are TRBV5-1 and TRBJ1-1, with a tentative D call TRBD1 (5 bases). This CDR3 has 14 residues. V was shortened by 4 bases and J by 10 bases, with 20 bases between the two germline ends. Germline values: CDR1 SGHRS, CDR2 YFSETQ. CDR3 protein: CASSQDSFPKGAFF. The CDR3 DNA reads TGCGCCAGCAGCCAAGACAGTTTCCCGAAGGGAGCTTTCTTT.

This clone was picked up a small number of times. The CDR3 DNA sequence: TGCAGCGTCGGGGGGGGGCGGAATCAGCCCCAGCATTTT. It codes for CSVGGGRNQPQHF. This chain connects TRBV29-1 to TRBJ1-5, with a possible D match to TRBD1 (6 bases). There are 13 residues in the CDR3. The germline CDR1 and CDR2 sequences are SQVTM and ANQGSEA. V was cut by 6 bases and J by 4 bases, with 13 bases left in between.

The chain employs TRBV11-3 and TRBJ1-1, with unresolved D. This CDR3 has 14 amino acids. V was clipped by 7 bases and J by 0 bases, with 12 bases between them. CDR1 is SGHNT, CDR2 YENEEA, per germline. DNA for the CDR3: TGTGCCAGCAACAAACAGCCCATGAACACTGAAGCTTTCTTT. The encoded protein is CASNKQPMNTEAFF.

This clone showed up just a few times. The chain carries TRBV6-6 and TRBJ1-1; weak D call: TRBD1 (5 bases). The CDR3 covers 14 residues. V was cut by 5 bases and J by 3 bases, with 13 bases left in between. Germline CDR1 MNHNY, CDR2 SVGAGI (reference sequence). The CDR3: CASSSRVDHTEAFF. DNA of the CDR3: TGTGCCAGCAGTAGCAGGGTAGATCACACTGAAGCTTTCTTT.

This clone was counted only a few times. The chain recombines TRBV10-3 with TRBJ1-1, with TRBD1 matching 8 bases. After removal of 6 bases from V and 3 bases from J, the junction contained 6 bases not matched to a gene. The CDR3 is made up of 14 amino acids. CDR1 is ENHRY, CDR2 SYGVKD, per germline. The CDR3: CAISFGQGHTEAFF. The CDR3 DNA reads as TGTGCCATCAGCTTCGGACAGGGACACACTGAAGCTTTCTTT.